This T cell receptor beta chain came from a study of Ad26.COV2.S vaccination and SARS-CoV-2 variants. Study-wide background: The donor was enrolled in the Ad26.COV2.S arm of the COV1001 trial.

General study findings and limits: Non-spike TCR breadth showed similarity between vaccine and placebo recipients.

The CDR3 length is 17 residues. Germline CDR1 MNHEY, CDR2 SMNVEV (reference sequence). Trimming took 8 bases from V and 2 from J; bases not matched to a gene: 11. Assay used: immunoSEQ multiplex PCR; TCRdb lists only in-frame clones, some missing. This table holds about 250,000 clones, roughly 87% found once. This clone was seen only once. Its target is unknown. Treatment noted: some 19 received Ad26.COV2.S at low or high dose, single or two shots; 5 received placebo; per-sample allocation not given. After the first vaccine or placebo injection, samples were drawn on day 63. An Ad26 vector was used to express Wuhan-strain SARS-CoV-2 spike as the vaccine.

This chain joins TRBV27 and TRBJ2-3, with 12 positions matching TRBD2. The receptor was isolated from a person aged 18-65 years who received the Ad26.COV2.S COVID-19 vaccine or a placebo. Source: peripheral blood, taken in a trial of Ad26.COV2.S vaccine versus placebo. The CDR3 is CASWWTSGKTSTDTQYF. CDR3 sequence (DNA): TGTGCCAGCTGGTGGACTAGCGGGAAAACGTCCACAGATACGCAGTATTTT.